This section outlines one TCR beta chain sequence together with its context. The protocol was immunoSEQ multiplex PCR, while the TCRdb copy is restricted to in-frame clones and leaves out a portion. The sample includes roughly 300,000 clones, about nine tenths of them seen just once. This sample stems from a study of cytomegalovirus exposure and HLA in healthy donors. The V gene lost 0 bases and the J gene lost 2 bases, with 5 bases spanning the gap. The length of the CDR3 is 13 residues. Germline CDR1 reads LGHNA; CDR2 reads YNFKEQ. Sequencing was done on a sample of PBMCs. The gene calls are TRBV4-2 and TRBJ2-7; D unresolved. The clonotype was recovered from a young woman in good health and CMV-seropositive. CDR3 in DNA: TGTGCCAGCAGCCAAGATCAACCCTACGAGCAGTACTTC. Amino acids: CASSQDQPYEQYF.